This T cell receptor (beta chain) was recorded in a study of T cell responses to AZD1222 COVID-19 vaccine. General study findings and limits: All repertoire sampling was performed exclusively after the peak T cell response.

The repertoire was sequenced with immunoSEQ multiplex PCR; TCRdb's copy has only in-frame clones and lacks some. The sample holds around 120,000 clones, less than 90% seen once. With regard to this clone: What it recognizes is unknown.

This material consisted of peripheral blood, taken on day 0 of AZD1222 vaccination. This receptor was taken from an adult in good health.

CDR3 residues: CASSIDRGFNEQYF. The CDR3 DNA sequence: TGTGCCAGCAGTATTGACAGGGGTTTCAACGAGCAGTACTTC. The rearrangement joins TRBV6-5 to TRBJ2-7; 8 bases map to TRBD1. Per the germline V gene, CDR1 is MNHEY and CDR2 is SVGAGI. With 5 bases clipped from V and 5 bases from J, the junction kept 8 bases outside the gene matches. The CDR3 length is 14 residues.